The 13 T cell receptor beta chains reported below all come from one sample, sequenced in a study of cytomegalovirus exposure and HLA in healthy donors. The PCR used 60 Vbeta and 13 Jbeta primers. The protocol was immunoSEQ multiplex PCR, while the TCRdb copy is restricted to in-frame clones and leaves out a portion. Of more than 95,000 clones listed, around 74% were seen once; the top ten hold roughly 15%. Sample: PBMCs. The receptors originated from a woman between 65 and 79 years old in good health and CMV-seropositive.

The rearrangement links TRBV9 to TRBJ2-1; 11 nucleotides agree with TRBD1. The J segment lost 6 bases and the V segment lost 4 bases, leaving 6 bases of the junction unmatched. Germline CDR1 SGDLS, CDR2 YYNGEE. The CDR3 length is 15 residues. The CDR3 coding sequence is TGTGCCAGCAGCCCCCCCGGGACAGGGGGCAATGAGCAGTTCTTC. Amino acids: CASSPPGTGGNEQFF.

This clone was observed a few times. The CDR3 protein is CASIRSAARKNTEAFF. In nucleotides, the CDR3 is TGTGCCAGTATCCGTTCGGCAGCGCGGAAGAACACTGAAGCTTTCTTT. The chain couples TRBV7-8 to TRBJ1-1; D uncertain. The V and J ends lost 9 bases and 1 base respectively, with 21 bases between them. Germline assignment: CDR1 SGHVS and CDR2 FQNEAQ. CDR3 length: 16 residues.

J is TRBJ2-3 and V is TRBV11-2, with 12 positions matching TRBD2. The V segment lost 6 bases and the J segment 0 bases; nucleotides outside the gene matches: 10. The CDR3 runs 18 residues. Per the germline V gene, CDR1 is SGHAT and CDR2 is FQNNGV. CDR3 DNA sequence: TGTGCCAGCAGTTCTAGCGGGGGGGCCTTTGGTAGCACAGATACGCAGTATTTT. It translates to CASSSSGGAFGSTDTQYF. The whole variable domain, remainder taken from reference TRBV11-2 and TRBJ2-3, is EAGVAQSPRYKIIEKRQSVAFWCNPISGHATLYWYQQILGQGPKLLIQFQNNGVVDDSQLPKDRFSAERLKGVDSTLKIQPAKLEDSAVYLCASSSSGGAFGSTDTQYFGPGTRLTVL.

The J gene is TRBJ1-1, the V gene TRBV12-5; the D is unclear. Trimming took 0 bases from V and 3 from J, leaving 2 bases between them. This CDR3 has 12 residues. Germline CDR1 and CDR2: LGHNT and FRNRAP. In DNA, the CDR3 is TGTGCTAGTGGTTTGGTCTACACTGAAGCTTTCTTT. Its translation is CASGLVYTEAFF.

The rearrangement joins TRBV5-6 to TRBJ2-1; D unresolved. Trimming took 3 bases from V and 7 from J, leaving 20 bases between them. CDR1 and CDR2 (germline): SGHDT, YYEEEE. There are 16 residues in the CDR3. The CDR3 protein is CASSSPNRVLINEQFF. DNA of the CDR3: TGTGCCAGCAGCTCTCCTAACCGGGTCCTCATAAATGAGCAGTTCTTC.

The rearrangement uses TRBV19 and TRBJ1-2; TRBD1 agrees at 10 bases. The CDR3 has 14 amino acids. V trimming: 5 bases; J trimming: 8 bases; junction bases outside the gene matches: 8. CDR1 and CDR2 (germline): LNHDA, SQIVND (reference sequence). CDR3 loop: CASSVGTGAYGYTF. DNA for the CDR3: TGTGCCAGTAGTGTTGGGACAGGGGCCTACGGCTACACCTTC.

V and J are TRBV4-1 and TRBJ2-7, with 9 bases matching TRBD1. CDR3 length equals 16 residues. The J segment lost 0 bases and the V segment lost 4 bases, leaving 7 bases of the junction unmatched. Germline V CDR1 and CDR2: MGHRA, YSYEKL. The CDR3 DNA is TGCGCCAGCAGCCGAGCAGGGACAGGGAACTCCTACGAGCAGTACTTC. This translates into CASSRAGTGNSYEQYF.

The chain links TRBV5-4 to TRBJ2-1; TRBD2 aligns across 7 bases. The CDR3 loop spans 16 amino acids. The germline CDR1 and CDR2 sequences are SGHNT and YYREEE (reference sequence). Losses at the gene ends were 1 base for V and 4 bases for J; bases not matched to a gene: 8. This CDR3 reads CASSLRAGSTYNEQFF. The CDR3 region has the DNA TGTGCCAGCAGCTTGAGAGCGGGGTCAACTTACAATGAGCAGTTCTTC.

This clone has more than one count but fewer than ten. The chain uses TRBV7-8 and TRBJ2-3; the match to TRBD1 covers 7 bases. Germline V CDR1 and CDR2: SGHVS, FQNEAQ. This CDR3 contains 15 residues. Unmatched junction bases numbered 7, after V lost 5 bases and J lost 2 bases. The CDR3 region has the DNA TGTGCCAGCAGCCCCACGGGACAGCCCACAGATACGCAGTATTTT. Protein sequence: CASSPTGQPTDTQYF.

The V gene is TRBV7-8, the J gene TRBJ2-3; 7 positions match TRBD1. Germline V lookup: CDR1 SGHVS, CDR2 FQNEAQ. The trim removed 5 bases at V and 5 bases at J, leaving 10 bases unmatched. The CDR3 runs to 15 residues. The CDR3, as DNA: TGTGCCAGCAGCGGGGGCCGCCAGGGGGTAGATACGCAGTATTTT. Its translation: CASSGGRQGVDTQYF.

In its sample, this clone was seen a few times. The rearrangement links TRBV7-3 to TRBJ1-1; no firm D call. The germline V gene has CDR1 SGHTA and CDR2 FQGTGA. V was trimmed by 5 bases and J by 1 base, leaving 11 bases between them. The CDR3 covers 14 residues. CDR3 loop: CASSRGGENTEAFF. The CDR3 coding sequence is TGTGCCAGCAGCCGAGGCGGGGAGAACACTGAAGCTTTCTTT.

The genes are TRBV19 and TRBJ2-6, with D perhaps TRBD2 (6 bases). Germline assignment: CDR1 LNHDA and CDR2 SQIVND (reference sequence). The CDR3 has 16 amino acids. Between the trimmed V and J ends, which lost 3 bases and 0 bases, there was a span of 9 bases. The DNA of the CDR3 is TGTGCCAGTAGTATGGGGGGTACCTCTGGGGCCAACGTCCTGACTTTC. As protein: CASSMGGTSGANVLTF.

This chain links TRBV6-5 with TRBJ2-7; D is perhaps TRBD1 (5 bases). The length of the CDR3 is 12 residues. Between the trimmed V and J ends, which lost 6 bases and 2 bases, there was a span of 8 bases. Germline CDR1 reads MNHEY; CDR2 reads SVGAGI. The CDR3 spells CASRRQPYEQYF. The CDR3 DNA follows: TGTGCCAGCAGACGACAGCCCTACGAGCAGTACTTC.